Listed here is a single T cell receptor (beta chain). Germline V gene data show CDR1 as SGHAT and CDR2 as FQNNGV. The CDR3 is 15 residues long. V lost 3 bases and J lost 5; bases outside the gene matches: 5. Authors' methods: Researchers report that nucleated cell counts were estimated from reference gene primer amplification. Data came from immunoSEQ multiplex PCR; TCRdb stores just in-frame clones and leaves some out. The V and J calls and clone size come from that table; D and trimming were worked out from the DNA. The sample records around 230,000 clones, roughly 85% being singletons. This record belongs to a study of blood T cell repertoires in COVID-19. At the level of the study: COVID-19 samples, acute and convalescent, were from the United States, Italy and Spain. The cDNA or gDNA used as material had been derived from T cells, B-cell-depleted T cells, or PBMCs.

The TCR was taken from a woman aged 40 to 55 with active or convalescent COVID-19. The sequenced sample consisted of peripheral blood. The chain employs TRBV11-2 and TRBJ1-4; TRBD1 aligns across 8 bases. CDR3 sequence (DNA): TGTGCCAGCAGCTTCCCAGGGGGCCTAAATGAAAAACTGTTTTTT. Its translation: CASSFPGGLNEKLFF.